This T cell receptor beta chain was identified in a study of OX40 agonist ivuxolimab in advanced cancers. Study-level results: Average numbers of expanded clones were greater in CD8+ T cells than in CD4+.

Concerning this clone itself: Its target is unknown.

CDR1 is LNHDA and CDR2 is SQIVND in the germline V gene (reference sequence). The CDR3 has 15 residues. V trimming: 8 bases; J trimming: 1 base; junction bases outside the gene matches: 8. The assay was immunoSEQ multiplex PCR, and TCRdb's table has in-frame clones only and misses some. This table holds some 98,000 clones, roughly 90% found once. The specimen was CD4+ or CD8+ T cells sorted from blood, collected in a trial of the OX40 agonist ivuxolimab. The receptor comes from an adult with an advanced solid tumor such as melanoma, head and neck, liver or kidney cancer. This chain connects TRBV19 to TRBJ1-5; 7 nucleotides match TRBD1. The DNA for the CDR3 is TGTGCCAGTTGTCCTACAGGGGTGAGCAATCAGCCCCAGCATTTT. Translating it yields CASCPTGVSNQPQHF.